This entry lists 12 T cell receptor beta chains sequenced from one sample in a study of early T cells in non-severe SARS-CoV-2 infection. Via MiXCR, TCRdb re-called the 5' RACE reads, giving one row per CDR3 protein. This sample has tens of thousands of distinct CDR3 sequences, with around 9.3% found just once. The sample consisted of whole blood, taken at baseline. The receptors shown here come from an adult who was a healthcare worker with PCR-confirmed SARS-CoV-2 infection or an uninfected control (not recorded which).

This clonotype was counted many times. This chain joins TRBV6-6 and TRBJ1-5, with 8 bases lining up with TRBD1. Looked up from germline, CDR1 is MNHNY and CDR2 is SVGAGI (reference sequence). V dropped 11 bases and J dropped 13; count of bases not matched to a gene: 22. This CDR3 spans 15 amino acids. CDR3 in DNA: TGTGCCGCCAGCGGGGGGGACAGGTGGATCTTCGGACAGCATTTT. As protein: CAASGGDRWIFGQHF.

The gene calls are TRBV12-3 or TRBV12-4 and TRBJ2-3; D could derive from TRBD1 or TRBD2 (5 bases each). This CDR3 comprises 15 residues. V lost 5 bases, J lost 1 base, and 13 bases lay in between. This CDR3 is CASSDPGRGTDTQYF. CDR3 sequence (DNA): TGTGCCAGCAGTGATCCGGGACGAGGCACAGATACGCAGTATTTT.

CDR3 loop: CASSSPAGGKETQYF. DNA for the CDR3: TGTGCCAGCAGTTCTCCGGCAGGGGGTAAAGAGACCCAGTACTTC. The chain has TRBV27 and TRBJ2-5; the match to TRBD1 covers 7 bases. The germline V gene encodes CDR1 MNHEY and CDR2 SMNVEV (reference sequence). CDR3 length: 15 residues. Unmatched junction bases numbered 8, after V lost 4 bases and J lost 3 bases.

The chain carries TRBV3-1 and TRBJ2-7; TRBD2 agrees at 10 bases. V was pared by 2 bases and J by 7 bases, with 11 bases of the junction left unmatched. CDR3 size: 16 residues. Germline CDR1 and CDR2: LGHDT and YNNKEL (reference sequence). The CDR3 region is CASSQPRTSGWGEQYF. CDR3 coding DNA: TGTGCCAGCAGCCAACCGAGGACTAGCGGCTGGGGTGAGCAGTACTTC.

This clonotype was detected only a few times. This chain uses TRBV30 with TRBJ2-6; D gene ambiguous. CDR1 and CDR2 (germline): GTSNPN, SVGIG (reference sequence). This CDR3 is 15 amino acids long. Trimming left V 2 bases short and J 0 bases short, with 8 bases between. CDR3 residues: CAWSYSLSGANVLTF. The CDR3 DNA reads as TGTGCCTGGAGTTATTCCCTCTCTGGGGCCAACGTCCTGACTTTC.

This clonotype came up many times. The J gene is TRBJ2-1, the V gene TRBV6-5; 9 bases are a match to TRBD1. The CDR3 loop spans 16 amino acids. V was pared by 8 bases and J by 5 bases, with 13 bases of the junction left unmatched. The germline V gene has CDR1 MNHEY and CDR2 SVGAGI. This chain's CDR3 is CASGFLGTGRDNEQFF. CDR3 DNA: TGTGCCAGCGGATTTCTGGGGACAGGGAGGGACAATGAGCAGTTCTTC.

Many counts were recorded for this clonotype. The rearrangement joins TRBV20-1 to TRBJ2-3; D not resolved. Germline-derived CDR1 and CDR2 are DFQATT and SNEGSKA (reference sequence). The V gene lost 3 bases and the J gene lost 4 bases, with 8 bases spanning the gap. The CDR3 length is 12 residues. This chain's CDR3 is CSARAQADTQYF. CDR3 coding DNA: TGCAGTGCTAGGGCGCAGGCAGATACGCAGTATTTT.

This clonotype occurred many times. The chain employs TRBV6-1 and TRBJ2-4; D uncertain. CDR1 and CDR2 (germline): MNHNS, SASEGT. Deletions cut 3 bases from V and 0 bases from J, with 6 bases between. This CDR3 has 14 amino acids. CDR3 coding DNA: TGTGCCAGCAGTGATGGGCTAGCCAAAAACATTCAGTACTTC. Amino acids: CASSDGLAKNIQYF.

At least ten counts were recorded for this clonotype. The chain uses TRBV5-1 and TRBJ1-1; D may be TRBD1 (5 bases). The CDR3 runs 13 residues. With 5 bases removed from V and 4 bases from J, the gap between germline ends came to 12 bases. CDR1 is SGHRS and CDR2 is YFSETQ in the germline V gene. In nucleotides, the CDR3 is TGCGCCAGCAGGATGCCAGGGACCACTGAAGCTTTCTTT. It yields the protein CASRMPGTTEAFF.

This sequence joins TRBV9 and TRBJ1-6, with 10 bases that match TRBD1. The CDR3 has 15 amino acids. The germline CDR1 and CDR2 sequences are SGDLS and YYNGEE. After removal of 5 bases from V and 8 bases from J, the junction contained 7 bases not matched to a gene. The CDR3, as DNA: TGTGCCAGCAGTCAACGACAGGGGGCGGATTCACCCCTCCACTTT. The encoded protein is CASSQRQGADSPLHF.

This clonotype came up a few times. This chain uses TRBV6-1 with TRBJ1-6; D possibly corresponds to TRBD1 (5 bases). Looked up from germline, CDR1 is MNHNS and CDR2 is SASEGT. Between the trimmed V and J ends, which lost 5 bases and 5 bases, there was a span of 13 bases. This CDR3 is 15 amino acids long. CDR3 loop: CASSSRDGHNSPLHF. DNA of the CDR3: TGTGCCAGCAGTTCACGGGACGGCCATAATTCACCCCTCCACTTT.

This clonotype was seen only a few times. The CDR3 DNA follows: TGTGCCTGGAGTGGGACAGGGACTAACTATGGCTACACCTTC. Translating gives CAWSGTGTNYGYTF. This chain uses TRBV30 with TRBJ1-2, with 8 positions matching TRBD1. V lost 1 base, J lost 0 bases, and 1 base stayed unmatched. There are 14 residues in the CDR3. CDR1 and CDR2 (germline): GTSNPN, SVGIG (reference sequence). Full variable domain (outside the CDR3, taken from reference TRBV30 and TRBJ1-2): SQTIHQWPATLVQPVGSPLSLECTVEGTSNPNLYWYRQAAGRGLQLLFYSVGIGQISSEVPQNLSASRPQDRQFILSSKKLLLSDSGFYLCAWSGTGTNYGYTFGSGTRLTVV.